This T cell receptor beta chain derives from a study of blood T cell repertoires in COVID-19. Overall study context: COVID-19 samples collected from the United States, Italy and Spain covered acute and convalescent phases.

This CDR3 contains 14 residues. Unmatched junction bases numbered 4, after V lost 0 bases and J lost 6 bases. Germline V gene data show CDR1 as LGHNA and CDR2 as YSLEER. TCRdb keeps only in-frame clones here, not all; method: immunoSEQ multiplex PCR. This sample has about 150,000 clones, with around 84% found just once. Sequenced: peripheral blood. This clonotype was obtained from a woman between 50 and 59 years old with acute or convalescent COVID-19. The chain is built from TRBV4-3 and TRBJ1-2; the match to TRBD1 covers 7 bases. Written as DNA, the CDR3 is TGCGCCAGCAGCCAAGATAACAGGGGTCATGGCTACACCTTC. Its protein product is CASSQDNRGHGYTF.